The following is a T cell receptor (beta chain) sequence with its context. As yet, its antigen is unknown. The data were obtained in a study of Ad26.COV2.S vaccination and SARS-CoV-2 variants. The study's findings and limits: Vaccine and placebo groups showed comparable non-spike TCR breadth.

Method: immunoSEQ multiplex PCR; TCRdb's copy keeps in-frame clones and lacks some. The table records fewer than 50,000 clones, 83% of them present only once. Germline V gene data show CDR1 as SNHLY and CDR2 as FYNNEI. The V gene lost 6 bases and the J gene lost 1 base, with 9 bases spanning the gap. The CDR3 covers 13 residues. This specimen consisted of peripheral blood, obtained after recovery from COVID-19. The rearrangement joins TRBV2 to TRBJ1-1, with a weak D call TRBD1 (5 bases). The clonotype was recovered from a human donor who had recovered from COVID-19. Here the CDR3 DNA reads TGTGCCAGCAGGGCAGACAGGAACACTGAAGCTTTCTTT. It is translated as CASRADRNTEAFF.